This is a list of T cell receptor beta chains from one sample in a study of CD4 T cells in relation to SARS-CoV-2 and coronaviruses. Clones were sequenced by immunoSEQ multiplex PCR, and TCRdb holds only the in-frame ones, with some missing. The sample yields around 24,000 clones, around four fifths seen once. Their antigens are not known. Sequences were obtained from CD4+ T cells from PBMCs, cultured in vitro. The receptors were gathered from a human donor in good health. The CDR3 runs from the conserved cysteine through the conserved F or W. A D gene is named only where the DNA matches it firmly. Clone sizes are given selectively: once, few, many, or a class where the clone is expanded.

j_gene | d_gene | v_gene | abundance | CDR3nt | CDR3aa
TRBJ2-3 | TRBD2 | TRBV6-5 | - | TGTGCCAGCAGTTACTCTAAAGGGAGGGGAGATACGCAGTATTTT | CASSYSKGRGDTQYF
TRBJ2-3 | - | TRBV7-3 | - | TGTGCCAGCAGCTTACGGGGACCAACCACAGATACGCAGTATTTT | CASSLRGPTTDTQYF
TRBJ2-1 | - | TRBV9 | - | TGTGCCAGCAGCGTAGCTACTTTAGGCGGGCTAAATTCCTACAATGAGCAGTTCTTC | CASSVATLGGLNSYNEQFF
TRBJ2-3 | - | TRBV29-1 | - | TGCAGCGTTTCCCCTGGCGGGACTAGCACAGATACGCAGTATTTT | CSVSPGGTSTDTQYF
TRBJ1-2 | - | TRBV7-9 | - | TGTGCCAGCAGCTTGGGTGCCGGAAACTATGGCTACACCTTC | CASSLGAGNYGYTF
TRBJ2-1 | - | TRBV20-1 | - | TGCAGTGCTAGAGAAAAGGCCGGGCAGTTCTTC | CSAREKAGQFF
TRBJ2-5 | - | TRBV5-4 | once | TGTGCCAGCAGCCGGGACCAAGAGACCCAGTACTTC | CASSRDQETQYF
TRBJ2-1 | - | TRBV14 | - | TGTGCCAGCAGCCAAGGGGGACACTTACTTGAGCAGTTCTTC | CASSQGGHLLEQFF
TRBJ2-7 | - | TRBV19 | - | TGTGCCAGTAGTATGGCGTCAGGGTTTGGGGGCTACGAGCAGTACTTC | CASSMASGFGGYEQYF
TRBJ2-7 | - | TRBV11-2 | - | TGTGCCAGCAGCTCCTCTGGGGGACACCAAGCCTACGAGCAGTACTTC | CASSSSGGHQAYEQYF
TRBJ1-1 | - | TRBV5-4 | - | TGTGCCAGCAACCCGGGGGGGTGGAACACTGAAGCTTTCTTT | CASNPGGWNTEAFF
TRBJ2-3 | TRBD2 | TRBV10-1 | - | TGCGCCAGCAGTGACCCCGGGACTAGCGGAACAGATACGCAGTATTTT | CASSDPGTSGTDTQYF
TRBJ2-4 | TRBD1 | TRBV5-5 | - | TGTGCCAGCAGCATAGAACCGTCGACAGGGAAAAACATTCAGTACTTC | CASSIEPSTGKNIQYF
TRBJ2-3 | - | TRBV19 | once | TGTGCCAGTAGTCCCAGGGCGCTGAGCACAGATACGCAGTATTTT | CASSPRALSTDTQYF
TRBJ2-5 | - | TRBV3-1/TRBV3-2 | - | TGTGCCAGCAGCCAAGATACCACAGTAAGGCAGACCCAGTACTTC | CASSQDTTVRQTQYF
TRBJ1-1 | - | TRBV10-3 | once | TGTGCCATCAGTGGAGGGACTGAAGCTTTCTTT | CAISGGTEAFF
TRBJ1-3 | - | TRBV5-1 | few | TGCGCCAGCAGCGTGACAAGCTCTGGAAACACCATATATTTT | CASSVTSSGNTIYF
TRBJ2-3 | TRBD1 | TRBV27 | - | TGTGCCATTAAAAAACCGGGACAGGGGCGTACGCAGTATTTT | CAIKKPGQGRTQYF
TRBJ2-7 | TRBD2 | TRBV28 | - | TGTGCCAGCAGTTGGAATCTAGCGGGAGATGGTTACGAGCAGTACTTC | CASSWNLAGDGYEQYF
TRBJ1-1 | - | TRBV4-1 | - | TGCGCCAGCAGCCAGGGAATTCTTAGGGGGGGTGAAGCTTTCTTT | CASSQGILRGGEAFF
TRBJ2-7 | - | TRBV7-9 | - | TGTGCCAGCAGCTTAGATTGGAGCGAGCAGTACTTC | CASSLDWSEQYF
TRBJ2-1 | TRBD2 | TRBV11-3 | - | TGTGCCAGCAGCTTAGAGGCTAGCGGGGGTCACAATGAGCAGTTCTTC | CASSLEASGGHNEQFF
TRBJ2-2 | - | TRBV7-8 | - | TGTGCCAGCAGCTTAGCGCAGGGGGAGGCCGGGGAGCTGTTTTTT | CASSLAQGEAGELFF
TRBJ2-7 | - | TRBV23-1 | - | TGCGCCAGCAGTCTGGAAATCTCGAGCTCCTACGAGCAGTACTTC | CASSLEISSSYEQYF
TRBJ1-4 | TRBD1 | TRBV27 | - | TGTGCCAGCAGCCTCTACGACAGGGGGCAAGAAAAACTGTTTTTT | CASSLYDRGQEKLFF
TRBJ2-7 | - | TRBV11-3 | - | TGTGCCAGCAGCCCTGGGGAGTCGTCGGACGAGCAGTACTTC | CASSPGESSDEQYF
TRBJ2-2 | TRBD2 | TRBV19 | - | TGTGCCAGTAGTATAGTACGGCGGGGGGGGCTAGGCTCCGGGGAGCTGTTTTTT | CASSIVRRGGLGSGELFF
TRBJ2-1 | - | TRBV9 | - | TGTGCCAGCAGCACCGGGACCCAGCAGTTCTTC | CASSTGTQQFF
TRBJ2-7 | - | TRBV14 | - | TGTGCCAGCAGCCAAGGGTACGAGCAGTACTTC | CASSQGYEQYF
TRBJ2-5 | - | TRBV4-2 | - | TGTGCCAGCAGCCAGGCGGGACAGCCACAAGAGACCCAGTACTTC | CASSQAGQPQETQYF